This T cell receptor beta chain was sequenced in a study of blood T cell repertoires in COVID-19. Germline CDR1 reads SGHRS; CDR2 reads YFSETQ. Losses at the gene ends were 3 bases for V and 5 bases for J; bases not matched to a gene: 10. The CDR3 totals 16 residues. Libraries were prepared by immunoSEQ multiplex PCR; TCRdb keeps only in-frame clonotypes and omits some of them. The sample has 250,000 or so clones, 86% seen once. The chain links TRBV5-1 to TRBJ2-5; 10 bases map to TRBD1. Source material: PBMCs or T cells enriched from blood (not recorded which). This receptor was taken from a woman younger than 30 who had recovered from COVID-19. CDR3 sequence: CASSSGQGIITETQYF. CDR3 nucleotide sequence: TGCGCCAGCAGCTCGGGACAGGGGATTATTACGGAGACCCAGTACTTC.